The rows below give T cell receptor beta chains drawn from one sample of a study of blood T cell repertoires in COVID-19. TCRdb's copy holds only in-frame clones and misses some; the assay was immunoSEQ multiplex PCR. The sample consists of about 220,000 clones, 70% to 85% of them appearing once. Sequencing was carried out using PBMCs or T cells enriched from blood (not recorded which). Every receptor here comes from a woman between 55 and 75 years old who had recovered from COVID-19. CDR3s include the opening cysteine and the closing phenylalanine or tryptophan. D genes are given only for firm matches. Some rows mark clone size as missing; the rest say once, few, many or name a class of expanded clone.

TRBJ1-4 | TRBD1 | NA | TRBV25-1 | CASSEFVRTGTGEKLFF | TGTGCCAGCAGTGAATTTGTGCGGACAGGAACGGGCGAAAAACTGTTTTTT
TRBJ2-5 | NA | few | TRBV7-9 | CASSLAGAQETQYF | TGTGCCAGCAGCTTAGCGGGAGCGCAGGAGACCCAGTACTTC
TRBJ2-5 | TRBD1 | NA | TRBV20-1 | CSASTGGQQETQYF | TGCAGTGCTAGTACAGGGGGCCAGCAAGAGACCCAGTACTTC
TRBJ2-5 | TRBD1 | NA | TRBV27 | CASSRNQGVKETQYF | TGTGCCAGCAGTCGCAACCAGGGGGTCAAAGAGACCCAGTACTTC
TRBJ1-2 | TRBD1 | NA | TRBV6-5 | CASSYSRTGNYGYTF | TGTGCCAGCAGTTACTCGCGGACAGGGAACTATGGCTACACCTTC
TRBJ2-3 | TRBD1 | NA | TRBV11-2 | CASSSRDREYTDTQYF | TGTGCCAGCAGCTCCCGGGACAGGGAATACACAGATACGCAGTATTTT
TRBJ1-2 | NA | NA | TRBV6-2/TRBV6-3 | CASSIGGNYGYTF | TGTGCCAGCAGTATCGGGGGTAACTATGGCTACACCTTC
TRBJ2-1 | NA | NA | TRBV7-3 | CASSPWLGHNEQFF | TGTGCCAGCAGCCCCTGGCTAGGTCACAATGAGCAGTTCTTC
TRBJ1-1 | NA | many | TRBV25-1 | CASSTRAADPFDTEAFF | TGTGCCAGCAGTACCCGTGCGGCAGACCCTTTCGACACTGAAGCTTTCTTT
TRBJ2-5 | TRBD2 | NA | TRBV7-2 | CASTTSGGAETQYF | TGTGCCAGCACCACTAGCGGGGGGGCCGAGACCCAGTACTTC
TRBJ1-4 | TRBD1 | NA | TRBV6-5 | CASSYSTGQGVGKLFF | TGTGCCAGCAGTTACTCGACGGGACAGGGGGTTGGGAAACTGTTTTTT
TRBJ2-7 | NA | NA | TRBV5-1 | CASNLRGNGGNAEQYF | TGCGCCAGCAATCTCCGGGGGAACGGAGGAAACGCCGAGCAGTACTTC
TRBJ2-7 | NA | NA | TRBV25-1 | CATSAGYEQYF | TGTGCCACCTCCGCGGGCTACGAGCAGTACTTC
TRBJ2-1 | TRBD1 | once | TRBV7-9 | CASSSYRGLSYNEQFF | TGTGCCAGCAGCTCTTACAGGGGGCTTAGTTACAATGAGCAGTTCTTC
TRBJ2-5 | TRBD1 | few | TRBV7-2 | CASSLALRGLETQYF | TGTGCCAGCAGCTTAGCGCTAAGGGGGCTAGAGACCCAGTACTTC
TRBJ2-3 | TRBD2 | NA | TRBV2 | CASSTGTSVTDTQYF | TGTGCCAGCAGTACCGGGACTAGCGTCACAGATACGCAGTATTTT
TRBJ1-2 | NA | NA | TRBV6-2/TRBV6-3 | CASSYRLVGVDGYTF | TGTGCCAGCAGTTACCGACTAGTAGGGGTTGATGGCTACACCTTC
TRBJ1-5 | NA | NA | TRBV6-6 | CASSDIFHNQPQHF | TGTGCCAGCAGCGACATTTTCCACAATCAGCCCCAGCATTTT
TRBJ2-3 | NA | NA | TRBV5-1 | CASSFQVGSGNTQYF | TGCGCCAGCAGCTTTCAGGTCGGGAGTGGAAATACGCAGTATTTT
TRBJ2-3 | NA | NA | TRBV6-5 | CASNPSGSGTDTQYF | TGTGCCAGCAATCCTTCGGGGTCCGGCACAGATACGCAGTATTTT
TRBJ2-5 | TRBD1 | NA | TRBV6-1 | CASSEGAEETQYF | TGTGCCAGCAGCGAGGGGGCGGAAGAGACCCAGTACTTC
TRBJ2-1 | TRBD2 | NA | TRBV11-3 | CASSSLAGGVNEQFF | TGTGCCAGCAGCTCACTAGCGGGAGGGGTGAATGAGCAGTTCTTC
TRBJ1-2 | TRBD1 | NA | TRBV24-1 | CATSDNRGVYGYTF | TGTGCCACCAGTGATAACAGGGGCGTTTATGGCTACACCTTC
TRBJ2-3 | NA | once | TRBV11-2 | CASSPEGGTQYF | TGTGCCAGCAGCCCGGAAGGGGGTACGCAGTATTTT
TRBJ2-3 | NA | few | TRBV7-3 | CASSLTGLWGDTQYF | TGTGCCAGCAGCTTAACGGGGCTCTGGGGTGATACGCAGTATTTT
TRBJ2-2 | TRBD2 | NA | TRBV30 | CAGGGLARSGELFF | TGTGCCGGAGGTGGACTAGCGAGGTCCGGGGAGCTGTTTTTT
TRBJ1-2 | NA | NA | TRBV4-3 | CASSQAEGRVLYGYTF | TGCGCCAGCAGCCAAGCGGAGGGGAGGGTTCTCTATGGCTACACCTTC